These T cell receptor beta chains were read from a single sample in a study of Tregs in tolerant kidney transplant recipients. Sequenced by immunoSEQ multiplex PCR; TCRdb stores in-frame clones only, minus some. The table shows tens of thousands of clones, with about four fifths occurring only once. The material sequenced was CD4+ T cells from blood. These receptor sequences come from a human donor in good health. Both conserved end residues are part of each CDR3. The D gene is left open where the match is weak. The size of a clone is reported for some rows only, either as once, few or many, or as a class for expanded clones.

V	D	length	J	size	DNA	CDR3
TRBV15	-	17	TRBJ1-3	-	TGTGCCACCAGCAGAAGGCGGGAAGGGGTGGCAGGAAACACCATATATTTT	CATSRRREGVAGNTIYF
TRBV6-1	TRBD2	14	TRBJ2-3	-	TGTGCCAGCAGCGGGACTAGGGGCACAGATACGCAGTATTTT	CASSGTRGTDTQYF
TRBV20-1	-	11	TRBJ2-5	once	TGCAGTGCGGCAGGGGAGGAGACCCAGTACTTC	CSAAGEETQYF
TRBV19	-	15	TRBJ2-5	-	TGTGCCAGTAGTATTGCGCGACAAACACAAGAGACCCAGTACTTC	CASSIARQTQETQYF
TRBV11-3	-	16	TRBJ1-1	many	TGTGCCAGCAGCTTTGCCGACTGGCGGGTGAACACTGAAGCTTTCTTT	CASSFADWRVNTEAFF
TRBV30	-	16	TRBJ2-2	-	TGTGCCTGGAATCCTGCCGGGACACAGGGCACCGGGGAGCTGTTTTTT	CAWNPAGTQGTGELFF
TRBV19	-	15	TRBJ1-5	-	TGTGCCAGTAGTATTAACAGGGTTGGTGATCAGCCCCAGCATTTT	CASSINRVGDQPQHF
TRBV28	-	11	TRBJ2-7	-	TGTGCCAGCAGTCAGAATTACGAGCAGTACTTC	CASSQNYEQYF
TRBV2	-	13	TRBJ1-1	-	TGTGCCAGCGGGATATCAGGGAACACTGAAGCTTTCTTT	CASGISGNTEAFF
TRBV2	-	15	TRBJ1-6	-	TGTGCCAGCAGGTACCGGGACACCCTCGGGGCACCCCTCCACTTT	CASRYRDTLGAPLHF
TRBV6-5	TRBD1	15	TRBJ1-1	-	TGTGCCAGCAAAAAACAGGGGCCGGGGCACACTGAAGCTTTCTTT	CASKKQGPGHTEAFF
TRBV6-5	-	11	TRBJ2-3	-	TGTGCCAGCGGACGGGGAGACACGCAGTATTTT	CASGRGDTQYF
TRBV19	TRBD2	15	TRBJ2-1	-	TGTGCCAGTAGTCCGGGACTAGCGGGAGTCGGTGAGCAGTTCTTC	CASSPGLAGVGEQFF
TRBV4-1	TRBD1	17	TRBJ1-2	-	TGCGCCAGCAGCCAAGAAGGGAGGACAGGGAACTTTTATGGCTACACCTTC	CASSQEGRTGNFYGYTF
TRBV6-6	-	13	TRBJ2-7	-	TGTGCCAGCAGGGAACCGTCAGCCTACGAGCAGTACTTC	CASREPSAYEQYF
TRBV4-1	TRBD2	17	TRBJ2-3	-	TGCGCCAGCAGCCAAGAAGTAGCGGGGGGGCCCACAGATACGCAGTATTTT	CASSQEVAGGPTDTQYF
TRBV6-1	TRBD1	13	TRBJ1-5	-	TGTGCCAGCACGGGACAGGGGAGCCAGCCCCAGCATTTT	CASTGQGSQPQHF
TRBV15	-	13	TRBJ2-5	-	TGTGCCACCAGCGCAGCTAGCGAAGAGACCCAGTACTTC	CATSAASEETQYF
TRBV5-6	-	13	TRBJ1-2	-	TGTGCCAGCAGCCGAGGAACTAACTATGGCTACACCTTC	CASSRGTNYGYTF
TRBV19	-	13	TRBJ2-1	-	TGTGCCAGTAGTGCTACCAGGAGGAATGAGCAGTTCTTC	CASSATRRNEQFF
TRBV7-8	-	15	TRBJ2-7	-	TGTGCCAGCAGCCTTAAAAGACACGGTTCCTACGAGCAGTACTTC	CASSLKRHGSYEQYF
TRBV27	-	13	TRBJ2-7	-	TGTGCCAGCAGTTTTTCGAGGCAGGGTCAGCAGTACTTC	CASSFSRQGQQYF
TRBV9	TRBD2	16	TRBJ2-1	-	TGTGCCAGCAGTCTAAGGTCGGCTAGCGGGAGGAATGAGCAGTTCTTC	CASSLRSASGRNEQFF
TRBV7-3	-	13	TRBJ2-1	-	TGTGCCAGCAGCTTATCATCCGACTTTGAGCAGTTCTTC	CASSLSSDFEQFF
TRBV14	-	15	TRBJ2-3	-	TGTGCCAGCAGCCAGCTGATTGAGGGTCCAGATACGCAGTATTTT	CASSQLIEGPDTQYF
TRBV4-2	-	16	TRBJ2-4	-	TGTGCCAGCAGCCAAGACCCCAGCGGAAACAAAAACATTCAGTACTTC	CASSQDPSGNKNIQYF
TRBV7-3	-	14	TRBJ2-3	-	TGTGCCAGCAGCTCGTACGGACGCACAGATACGCAGTATTTT	CASSSYGRTDTQYF
TRBV7-8	TRBD1	17	TRBJ2-1	-	TGTGCCAGCAGCGGCCGTCCAGGACAGGTTCTTTACAATGAGCAGTTCTTC	CASSGRPGQVLYNEQFF
TRBV7-2	TRBD1	15	TRBJ1-5	medium-sized	TGTGCCAGCAGCTTAGCCTCGACAGGGACAAAGGCCCAGCATTTT	CASSLASTGTKAQHF
TRBV11-3	TRBD2	15	TRBJ2-5	-	TGTGCCTCACGCCCGAGGGCGGGAGGCCAAGAGACCCAGTACTTC	CASRPRAGGQETQYF
TRBV7-9	-	12	TRBJ1-4	-	TGTGCCAGCAGCTTTCAGGGCGAAAAACTGTTTTTT	CASSFQGEKLFF
TRBV28	-	12	TRBJ2-5	-	TGTGCCAGCAGCCCGATCAGGGCGACCCAGTACTTC	CASSPIRATQYF
TRBV19	-	13	TRBJ1-2	-	TGTGCCAGTAGTACCAACAGGGTGTATGGCTACACCTTC	CASSTNRVYGYTF
TRBV19	TRBD2	15	TRBJ2-1	-	TGTGCCAGTAGTAGGTGGACTAGCGGGGGTAATGAGCAGTTCTTC	CASSRWTSGGNEQFF
TRBV5-1	-	12	TRBJ1-4	-	TGCGCCAGCAGCTTGGATGGGGAAAAACTGTTTTTT	CASSLDGEKLFF
TRBV6-5	-	15	TRBJ2-7	-	TGTGCCAGCAGTTACGCCGCGGGGCGAACCTACGAGCAGTACTTC	CASSYAAGRTYEQYF
TRBV7-8	-	15	TRBJ1-2	-	TGTGCCAGCAGGCCCCGGGGCCAGGGACCTATGGGCTACACCTTC	CASRPRGQGPMGYTF
TRBV29-1	TRBD2	14	TRBJ2-3	-	TGCAGCGTTGGGGAGGGAACTAGCACAGATACGCAGTATTTT	CSVGEGTSTDTQYF
TRBV27	-	13	TRBJ2-5	-	TGTGCCAGCAGTTTCTGGTCTTCTGAGACCCAGTACTTC	CASSFWSSETQYF
TRBV5-1	-	14	TRBJ2-1	-	TGCGCCAGCAACCCGGGCTCCGAATACAATGAGCAGTTCTTC	CASNPGSEYNEQFF
TRBV6-6	TRBD2	15	TRBJ2-7	once	TGTGCCAGCAGCCCACTTGCGGGGGGCCCATCCGAGCAGTACTTC	CASSPLAGGPSEQYF
TRBV13	TRBD1	17	TRBJ1-2	-	TGTGCCAGCAGCGATACCAGTACAGGGGTGGGGTTCTATGGCTACACCTTC	CASSDTSTGVGFYGYTF
TRBV27	TRBD1	20	TRBJ2-1	-	TGTGCCAGCAGTCCCAGGGGGCATCTGCTTAACTCCCCATCCTACAATGAGCAGTTCTTC	CASSPRGHLLNSPSYNEQFF
TRBV7-2	TRBD2	14	TRBJ2-7	few	TGTGCCAGCAGCTTAACGATAGCGGGGGTCGAGCAGTACTTC	CASSLTIAGVEQYF
TRBV28	-	13	TRBJ1-1	many	TGTGCCAGCACCGTGAGTTTCGGCAGAGAAGCTTTCTTT	CASTVSFGREAFF
TRBV4-3	TRBD2	13	TRBJ2-5	-	TGCGCCAGCAGCCGACTAGCGGGAGAGACCCAGTACTTC	CASSRLAGETQYF
TRBV18	-	14	TRBJ2-7	-	TGTGCCAGCTCACCCCTAGACAGCTCCTACGAGCAGTACTTC	CASSPLDSSYEQYF
TRBV27	-	14	TRBJ2-2	-	TGTGCCACCAACTCAGGGCCGAACACCGGGGAGCTGTTTTTT	CATNSGPNTGELFF
TRBV6-5	TRBD1	14	TRBJ1-5	-	TGTGCCAGCAGTCGGGGACAGGGGGCTCAGCCCCAGCATTTT	CASSRGQGAQPQHF
TRBV14	TRBD1	14	TRBJ1-2	-	TGTGCCAGCAGCCGGGGGGACAGCTACTATGGCTACACCTTC	CASSRGDSYYGYTF
TRBV11-3	TRBD2	12	TRBJ2-3	once	TGTGCCAGCAGCTCATCTAGCGGTACGCAGTATTTT	CASSSSSGTQYF
TRBV19	-	12	TRBJ1-2	once	TGTGCCAGTAGTATAGCTCTGGGGGGCTACACCTTC	CASSIALGGYTF
TRBV7-8	-	14	TRBJ2-3	-	TGTGCCAGCAGCTTCGACACAGGATCAGATACGCAGTATTTT	CASSFDTGSDTQYF
TRBV2	TRBD1	13	TRBJ1-1	once	TGTGCCAGCAGTGGGGACAGGACGGGTCATGCTTTCTTT	CASSGDRTGHAFF
TRBV18	-	15	TRBJ1-1	-	TGTGCCAGCTCACCTCCGGGGAGGGCGAACACTGAAGCTTTCTTT	CASSPPGRANTEAFF
TRBV30	-	12	TRBJ1-5	few	TGTGCCTGGAGTCGGGGAGGGCAGCCCCAGCATTTT	CAWSRGGQPQHF
TRBV7-9	TRBD2	16	TRBJ2-3	-	TGTGCCAGCAGCTTAGGGACTAGCGGGGGAACAGATACGCAGTATTTT	CASSLGTSGGTDTQYF
TRBV29-1	-	13	TRBJ2-3	once	TGCAGCGTTGAGCGTGGGAGTTCAGATACGCAGTATTTT	CSVERGSSDTQYF
TRBV19	TRBD2	16	TRBJ2-3	few	TGTGCCAGTAGTGGGACCGGGACTAGCTTTTCAGATACGCAGTATTTT	CASSGTGTSFSDTQYF
TRBV30	-	13	TRBJ1-5	-	TGTGCCTGGAGTGCCTACCTCGACCAGCCCCAGCATTTT	CAWSAYLDQPQHF